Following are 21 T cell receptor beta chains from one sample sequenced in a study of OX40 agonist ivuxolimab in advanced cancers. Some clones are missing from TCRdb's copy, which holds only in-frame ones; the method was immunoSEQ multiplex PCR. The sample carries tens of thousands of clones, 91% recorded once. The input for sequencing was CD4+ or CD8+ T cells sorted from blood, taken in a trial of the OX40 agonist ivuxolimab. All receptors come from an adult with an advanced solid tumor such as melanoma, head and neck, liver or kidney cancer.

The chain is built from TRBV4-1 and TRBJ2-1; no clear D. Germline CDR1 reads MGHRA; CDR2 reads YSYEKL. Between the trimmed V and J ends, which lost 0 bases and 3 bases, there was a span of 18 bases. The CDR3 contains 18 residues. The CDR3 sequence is CASSQEPSISSNYNEQFF. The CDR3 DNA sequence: TGCGCCAGCAGCCAAGAACCGTCGATAAGCTCGAACTACAATGAGCAGTTCTTC.

This chain's CDR3 is CASDQGTSSGYTF. CDR3 DNA: TGTGCCAGCGACCAAGGGACGTCCAGTGGCTACACCTTC. This rearrangement joins TRBV13 to TRBJ1-2; a weak D match, TRBD1 (5 bases). Looked up from germline, CDR1 is PRHDT and CDR2 is FYEKMQ (reference sequence). Deletions cut 8 bases from V and 7 bases from J, with 17 bases between. CDR3 length equals 13 residues.

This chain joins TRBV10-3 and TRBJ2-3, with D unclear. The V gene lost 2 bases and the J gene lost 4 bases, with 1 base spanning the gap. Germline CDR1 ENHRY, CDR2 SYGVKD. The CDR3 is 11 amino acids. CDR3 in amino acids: CAISEADTQYF. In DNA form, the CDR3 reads TGTGCCATCAGTGAGGCAGATACGCAGTATTTT.

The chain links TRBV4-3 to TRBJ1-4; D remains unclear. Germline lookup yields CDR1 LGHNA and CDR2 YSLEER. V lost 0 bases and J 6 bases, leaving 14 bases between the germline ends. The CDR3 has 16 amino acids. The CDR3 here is CASSQEVPGGYEKLFF. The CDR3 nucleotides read TGCGCCAGCAGCCAAGAGGTTCCGGGAGGGTATGAAAAACTGTTTTTT.

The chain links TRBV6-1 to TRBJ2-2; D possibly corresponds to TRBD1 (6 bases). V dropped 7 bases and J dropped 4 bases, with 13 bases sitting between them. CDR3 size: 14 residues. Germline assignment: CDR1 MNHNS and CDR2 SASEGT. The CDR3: CASNRAIGTGELFF. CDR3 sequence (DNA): TGTGCCAGCAACAGGGCGATTGGCACCGGGGAGCTGTTTTTT.

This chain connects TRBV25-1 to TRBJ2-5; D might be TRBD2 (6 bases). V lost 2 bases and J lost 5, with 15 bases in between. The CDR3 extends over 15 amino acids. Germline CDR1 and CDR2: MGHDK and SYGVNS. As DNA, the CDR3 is TGTGCCAGCAGTGAAATTCGGGGGATTTCGGAGACCCAGTACTTC. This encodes CASSEIRGISETQYF.

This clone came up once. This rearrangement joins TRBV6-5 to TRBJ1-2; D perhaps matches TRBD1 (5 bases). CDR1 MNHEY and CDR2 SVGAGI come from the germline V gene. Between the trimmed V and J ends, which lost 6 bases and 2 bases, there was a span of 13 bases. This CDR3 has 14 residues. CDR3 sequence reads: CASSPSGGNYGYTF. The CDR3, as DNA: TGTGCCAGCAGCCCATCGGGGGGGAACTATGGCTACACCTTC.

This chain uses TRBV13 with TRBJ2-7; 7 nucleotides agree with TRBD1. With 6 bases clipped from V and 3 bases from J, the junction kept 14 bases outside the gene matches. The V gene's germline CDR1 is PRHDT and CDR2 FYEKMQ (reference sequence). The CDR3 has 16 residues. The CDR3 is CASRSTATGPIYEQYF. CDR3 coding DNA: TGTGCCAGCAGGAGTACGGCGACAGGGCCCATCTACGAGCAGTACTTC.

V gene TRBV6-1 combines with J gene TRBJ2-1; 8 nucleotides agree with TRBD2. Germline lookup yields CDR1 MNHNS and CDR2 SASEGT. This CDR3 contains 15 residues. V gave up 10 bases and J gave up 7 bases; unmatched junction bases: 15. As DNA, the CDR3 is TGTGCCACCCCCGACCTACAGGCTAGCGGGAATGAGCAGTTCTTC. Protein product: CATPDLQASGNEQFF.

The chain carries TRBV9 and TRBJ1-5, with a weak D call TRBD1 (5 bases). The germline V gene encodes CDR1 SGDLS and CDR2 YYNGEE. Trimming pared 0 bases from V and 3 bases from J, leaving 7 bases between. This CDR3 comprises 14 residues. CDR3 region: CASSVGQPNQPQHF. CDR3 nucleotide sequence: TGTGCCAGCAGCGTAGGACAGCCCAATCAGCCCCAGCATTTT.

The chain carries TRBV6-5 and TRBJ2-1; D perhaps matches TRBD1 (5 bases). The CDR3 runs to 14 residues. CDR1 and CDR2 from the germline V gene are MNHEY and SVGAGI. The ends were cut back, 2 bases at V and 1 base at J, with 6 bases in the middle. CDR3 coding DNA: TGTGCCAGCAGTTACGGGGCATCCTACAATGAGCAGTTCTTC. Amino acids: CASSYGASYNEQFF.

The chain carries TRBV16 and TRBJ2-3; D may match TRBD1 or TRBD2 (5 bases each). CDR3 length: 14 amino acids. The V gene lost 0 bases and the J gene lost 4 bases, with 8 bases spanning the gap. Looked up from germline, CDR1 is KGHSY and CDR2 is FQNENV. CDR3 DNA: TGTGCCAGCAGCCAATCGTTGGGGGCAGATACGCAGTATTTT. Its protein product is CASSQSLGADTQYF.

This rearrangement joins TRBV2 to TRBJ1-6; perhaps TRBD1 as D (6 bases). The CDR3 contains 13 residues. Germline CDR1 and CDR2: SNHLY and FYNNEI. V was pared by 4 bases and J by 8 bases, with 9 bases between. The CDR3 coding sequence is TGTGCCAGCAGTGCGACAGGAGATTCACCCCTCCACTTT. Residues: CASSATGDSPLHF.

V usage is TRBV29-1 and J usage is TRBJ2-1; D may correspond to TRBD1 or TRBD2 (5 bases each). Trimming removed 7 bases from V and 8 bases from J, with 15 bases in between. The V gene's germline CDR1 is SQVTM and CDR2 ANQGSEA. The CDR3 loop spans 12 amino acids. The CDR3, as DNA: TGCAGCGCCACGCCTCTGGGACATGAGCAGTTCTTC. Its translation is CSATPLGHEQFF.

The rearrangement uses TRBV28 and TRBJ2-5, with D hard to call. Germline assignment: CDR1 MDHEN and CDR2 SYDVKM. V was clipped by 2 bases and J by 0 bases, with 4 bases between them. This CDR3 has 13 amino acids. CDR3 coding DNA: TGTGCCAGCAGTTTAGAGTACCAAGAGACCCAGTACTTC. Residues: CASSLEYQETQYF.

The DNA of the CDR3 is TGTGCCAGCAGTTATTCCGGGGCTCCCCGGGAGCTGTTTTTT. This codes for CASSYSGAPRELFF. The V call is TRBV6-5, the J call TRBJ2-2; D tentatively reads TRBD1 or TRBD2 (5 bases each). Trimming removed 3 bases from V and 9 bases from J, with 14 bases in between. Germline assignment: CDR1 MNHEY and CDR2 SVGAGI. The CDR3 is 14 residues long.

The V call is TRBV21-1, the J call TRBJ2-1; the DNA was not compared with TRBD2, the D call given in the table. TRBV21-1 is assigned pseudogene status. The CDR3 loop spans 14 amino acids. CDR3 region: CASSRGLADNEQFF. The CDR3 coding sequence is TGTGCCAGCAGCAGGGGACTAGCTGATAATGAGCAGTTCTTC.

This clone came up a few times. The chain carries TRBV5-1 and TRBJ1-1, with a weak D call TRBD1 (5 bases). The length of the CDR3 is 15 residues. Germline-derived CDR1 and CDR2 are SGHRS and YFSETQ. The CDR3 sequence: CAPIGGGKINTEAFF. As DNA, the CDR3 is TGCGCGCCTATTGGGGGAGGCAAGATTAACACTGAAGCTTTCTTT.

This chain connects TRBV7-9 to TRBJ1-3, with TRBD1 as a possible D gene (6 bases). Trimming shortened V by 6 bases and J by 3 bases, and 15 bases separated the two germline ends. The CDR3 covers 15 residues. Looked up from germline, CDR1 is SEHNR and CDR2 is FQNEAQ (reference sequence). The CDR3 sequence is CASRPRQAGGNTIYF. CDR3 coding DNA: TGTGCCAGCAGACCCAGACAGGCCGGTGGAAACACCATATATTTT.

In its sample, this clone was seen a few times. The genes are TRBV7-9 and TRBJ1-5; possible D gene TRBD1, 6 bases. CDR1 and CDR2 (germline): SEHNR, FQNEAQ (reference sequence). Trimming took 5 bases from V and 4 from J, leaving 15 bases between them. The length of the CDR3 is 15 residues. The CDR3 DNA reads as TGTGCCAGCAGCACAAACAGGGAACGGAATCAGCCCCAGCATTTT. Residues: CASSTNRERNQPQHF.

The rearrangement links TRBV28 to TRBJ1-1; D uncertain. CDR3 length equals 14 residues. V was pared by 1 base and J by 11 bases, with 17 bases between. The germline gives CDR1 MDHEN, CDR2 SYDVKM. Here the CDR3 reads CASSLYGLFLGAFF. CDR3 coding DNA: TGTGCCAGCAGTTTATATGGGCTGTTTTTAGGGGCTTTCTTT.